These T cell receptor beta chains were read from a single sample in a study of cytomegalovirus exposure and HLA in healthy donors. The protocol was immunoSEQ multiplex PCR, while the TCRdb copy is restricted to in-frame clones and leaves out a portion. The data contain 43,000 or so clones, 92% of them singletons. The material sequenced was PBMCs. All receptors come from a man between 18 and 35 years old in good health and CMV-seronegative. Each CDR3 is given without its conserved first and last residue. Expanded clones are given a class, and other clones once, few, many or no size at all.

abundance | j_gene | v_gene | CDR3aa
- | TRBJ2-3 | TRBV7-8 | ASSSSNIASTDTQY
- | TRBJ1-2 | TRBV29-1 | SVEQGFGDYGYT
- | TRBJ2-7 | TRBV5-3 | ARSPVADSSYEQY
- | TRBJ2-2 | TRBV2 | ASSELGQNTGELF
- | TRBJ1-5 | TRBV6-1 | ASSWTGENQPQH
many | TRBJ1-5 | TRBV18 | ASSPLDNNSNQPQH
- | TRBJ2-3 | TRBV7-6 | ASSSLAGVGTDTQY
- | TRBJ2-2 | TRBV6-6 | ASSSLKGDTGELF
- | TRBJ2-3 | TRBV5-1 | ASSRGTASTDTQY
- | TRBJ1-4 | TRBV6-5 | ASSSGQGYNEKLF
- | TRBJ1-1 | TRBV6-5 | ASSTGQGDTEAF
- | TRBJ2-7 | TRBV6-6 | ASSYSDTYEQY
- | TRBJ2-2 | TRBV19 | ASIDTGSTGELF
- | TRBJ2-4 | TRBV10-3 | AISESVAGAKNIQY
- | TRBJ1-2 | TRBV6-5 | ASSYHGANYGYT
- | TRBJ1-1 | TRBV7-8 | ASSLDGRGVTEAF
- | TRBJ1-2 | TRBV7-9 | ASSLSSGNYGYT
- | TRBJ2-1 | TRBV5-1 | ASSLEGLAGVHSYNEQF
- | TRBJ1-6 | TRBV2 | ASSGQYLNSPLH
- | TRBJ2-2 | TRBV7-7 | ASSLGSGTGELF
- | TRBJ2-1 | TRBV7-6 | ASSSRGTSGYNEQF
- | TRBJ1-2 | TRBV6-1 | ATRFRDYGYT
- | TRBJ2-7 | TRBV2 | ASSARITYEQY
- | TRBJ2-3 | TRBV11-2 | ASSLGPGGPSDTQY
- | TRBJ1-2 | TRBV5-4 | ASSLPSLDGYT
- | TRBJ1-3 | TRBV9 | ASSGAARGSGNTIY
- | TRBJ2-2 | TRBV6-5 | ASSYSPGSNTGELF
- | TRBJ1-2 | TRBV11-3 | ASSLTRQVRPMSYT
- | TRBJ1-5 | TRBV5-6 | ASSLGQGLTDQPQH
- | TRBJ2-7 | TRBV5-5 | ASSLTSGSGGEQY
- | TRBJ2-4 | TRBV9 | ASSGAGVGKNIQY
- | TRBJ2-1 | TRBV14 | ASSQVTGGPYNEQF
- | TRBJ2-3 | TRBV18 | ASSQPGTEISTDTQY
- | TRBJ1-4 | TRBV9 | ASSVATGVGPIEKLF
- | TRBJ2-7 | TRBV28 | ASSPPRAGGNSYEQY
- | TRBJ1-1 | TRBV19 | ASSIPAGTEAF
- | TRBJ2-1 | TRBV5-4 | ASSLRTDPYNEQF
- | TRBJ1-2 | TRBV10-3 | AISDIQGTRGYT
- | TRBJ1-2 | TRBV5-1 | ASSLDGQIYGYT
- | TRBJ1-4 | TRBV28 | ASSAPGTPNEKLF
- | TRBJ1-3 | TRBV9 | ASSELGQGGNTIY
- | TRBJ1-1 | TRBV6-5 | ASRGQFLSTEAF
- | TRBJ2-7 | TRBV28 | ASNTPIPGASGSYEQY
- | TRBJ1-5 | TRBV18 | ASSQQDRGSNQPQH
- | TRBJ2-3 | TRBV7-3 | ASSLSSGGFSDTQY
- | TRBJ2-3 | TRBV27 | ASRQAGGLPDTQY
once | TRBJ1-5 | TRBV2 | ASSEGGQQQPQH
- | TRBJ1-5 | TRBV5-5 | ASSSAQGRNQPQH
- | TRBJ2-4 | TRBV28 | ASHTGQIKNIQY
- | TRBJ1-2 | TRBV6-5 | ASSEFTGYGYT
- | TRBJ2-1 | TRBV28 | ASSLRGRAREQF
- | TRBJ1-5 | TRBV18 | ASPPNADQPQH
- | TRBJ2-1 | TRBV5-1 | ASSFPRAANNEQF
- | TRBJ2-5 | TRBV7-8 | ASSPRGGETQY
- | TRBJ1-3 | TRBV7-6 | ASSLNPGDSGNTIY
- | TRBJ1-5 | TRBV2 | ASSGTGGSQPQH
- | TRBJ1-2 | TRBV6-1 | ASSEARDRFAYYGYT
- | TRBJ2-1 | TRBV5-4 | ASSPTRTSAHLSYNEQF